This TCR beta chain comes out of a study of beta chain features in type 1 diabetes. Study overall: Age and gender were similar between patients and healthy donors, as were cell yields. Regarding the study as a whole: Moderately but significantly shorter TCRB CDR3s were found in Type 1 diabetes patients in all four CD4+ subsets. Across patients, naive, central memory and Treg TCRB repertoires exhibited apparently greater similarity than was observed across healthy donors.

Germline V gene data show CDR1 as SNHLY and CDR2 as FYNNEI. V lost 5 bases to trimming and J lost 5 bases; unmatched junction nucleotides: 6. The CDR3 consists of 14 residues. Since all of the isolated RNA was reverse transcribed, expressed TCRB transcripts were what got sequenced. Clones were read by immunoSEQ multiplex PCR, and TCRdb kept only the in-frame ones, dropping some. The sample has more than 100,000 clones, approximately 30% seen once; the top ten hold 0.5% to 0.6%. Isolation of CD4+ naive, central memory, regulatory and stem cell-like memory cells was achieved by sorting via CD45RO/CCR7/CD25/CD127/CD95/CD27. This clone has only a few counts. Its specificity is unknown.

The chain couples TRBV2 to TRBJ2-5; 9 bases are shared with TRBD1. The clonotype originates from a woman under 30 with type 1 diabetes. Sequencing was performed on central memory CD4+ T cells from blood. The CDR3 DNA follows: TGTGCCAGCAGTTCACAGGGGGCTGAGGAGACCCAGTACTTC. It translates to CASSSQGAEETQYF.